Here is one T cell receptor (beta chain) with its context. Antigen: not known. The entry originates in a study of cytotoxic CD8 clonotypes in ibrutinib-treated CLL. The study, taken as a whole, reports: Clonality rose at ibrutinib response, held steady in sustained remission, and fell toward baseline at progression.

Sequencing was designed to attain a depth spanning 1 in 200,000 to 1 in 1 million T cells. The protocol was immunoSEQ multiplex PCR, while the TCRdb copy is restricted to in-frame clones and leaves out a portion. Of more than 85,000 clones in the sample, 60% to 80% were seen once. The CDR3 covers 13 residues. Germline values: CDR1 MNHEY, CDR2 SVGAGI. V was shortened by 2 bases and J by 0 bases, with 5 bases between the two germline ends. The rearrangement uses TRBV6-5 and TRBJ2-7; no clear D gene. This TCR derives from a human donor with chronic lymphocytic leukemia. The starting material was PBMCs, obtained after 12 months of ibrutinib treatment. This chain's CDR3 is CASSYKSSYEQYF. DNA of the CDR3: TGTGCCAGCAGTTACAAGAGCTCCTACGAGCAGTACTTC.